This T cell receptor beta chain came from a study of blood T cell repertoires in COVID-19. The wider study: Sites across the United States, Italy and Spain contributed samples from acute and convalescent COVID-19. PBMCs, B-cell-depleted T cells, or T cells provided the cDNA or gDNA that made up the material.

V gave up 4 bases and J gave up 3 bases; unmatched junction bases: 5. Germline V CDR1 and CDR2: SEHNR, FQNEAQ (reference sequence). The CDR3 runs to 16 residues. This clone was observed a handful of times. Per the authors' pipeline: Scientists estimated how many nucleated cells there were by amplifying reference gene primers. Method: immunoSEQ multiplex PCR; TCRdb's copy keeps in-frame clones and lacks some. For V, J and clone size, that table is used; D and trimming come from the DNA. The table includes about 40,000 clones, roughly nine tenths detected once. The V gene is TRBV7-9, the J gene TRBJ2-7, with TRBD2 matching 14 bases. The sample was peripheral blood. The sequence derives from a young woman in a cohort sampled during active COVID-19. CDR3 sequence (DNA): TGTGCCAGCAGCTCCGGGACTAGCGGGGGCTTCTACGAGCAGTACTTC. Translated, it gives CASSSGTSGGFYEQYF.